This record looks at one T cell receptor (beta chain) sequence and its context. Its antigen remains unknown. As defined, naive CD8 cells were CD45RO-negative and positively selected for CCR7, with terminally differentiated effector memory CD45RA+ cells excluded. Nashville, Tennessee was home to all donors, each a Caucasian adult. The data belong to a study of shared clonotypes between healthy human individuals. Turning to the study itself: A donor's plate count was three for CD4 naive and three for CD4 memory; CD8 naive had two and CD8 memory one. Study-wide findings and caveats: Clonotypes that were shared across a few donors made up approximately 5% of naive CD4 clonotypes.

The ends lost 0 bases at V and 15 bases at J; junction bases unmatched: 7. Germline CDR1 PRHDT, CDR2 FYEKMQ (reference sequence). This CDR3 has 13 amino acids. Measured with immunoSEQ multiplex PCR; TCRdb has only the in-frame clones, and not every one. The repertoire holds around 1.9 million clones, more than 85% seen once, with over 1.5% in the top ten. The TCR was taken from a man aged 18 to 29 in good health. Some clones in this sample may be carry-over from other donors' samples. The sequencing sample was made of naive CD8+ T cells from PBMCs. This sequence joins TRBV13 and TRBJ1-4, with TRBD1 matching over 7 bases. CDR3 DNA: TGTGCCAGCAGCTTAGGACCAGGGGGAATGATGTTTTTT. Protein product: CASSLGPGGMMFF.